What follows describes a single TCR beta chain. Its cognate antigen is unknown. CDR1 and CDR2 (germline): MNHEY, SVGEGT. V was pared by 6 bases and J by 1 base, with 4 bases of the junction left unmatched. The CDR3 runs 15 residues. A library of TCRbeta sequences, prepared with unique molecular identifiers, was generated. Each CDR3 protein is one row after TCRdb ran MiXCR on the PCR reads. The table records some 550,000 distinct CDR3 sequences, about 23% of them present only once. The data were taken from a study of T-cell reconstitution after alpha-beta-depleted transplantation in children. Whole-study results and caveats: TCRbeta diversity was high at day 60 in some patients (a result of surviving recipient T cells and thymic progenitors). Roughly two months post-transplant, alpha-beta T cells reportedly originated from several hundred graft clones that had expanded. Among T cells one year after transplant, newly produced cells accounted for most counts and diversity.

The chain recombines TRBV6-2 or TRBV6-3 with TRBJ2-3; 10 nucleotides align to TRBD2. The clonotype comes from a boy less than two years old who had a stem cell transplant for acute myeloid leukemia, so the T cells may come from the graft donor. The material sequenced was PBMCs, mostly from graft donor cells, taken 360 days after TCRalphabeta/CD19-depleted stem cell transplant. The CDR3 bases are TGTGCCAGCAGAGAGAGCGGGGGGGGCACAGATACGCAGTATTTT. Translation: CASRESGGGTDTQYF.